Sequencing of this T cell receptor beta chain was carried out in a study of lymphopenia after photon versus proton radiotherapy. Germline lookup yields CDR1 SGHVS and CDR2 FNYEAQ. This CDR3 has 15 amino acids. V dropped 0 bases and J dropped 1; count of bases not matched to a gene: 3. The data were produced by immunoSEQ multiplex PCR, yet TCRdb's version contains in-frame clones alone and is incomplete. The repertoire has about 30,000 clones, roughly 87% of them found once; the top ten carry less than 8.5%. The receptor was derived from a woman aged 65 to 85 with pancreatic cancer. Some clones in this sample may be carry-over from other donors' samples. The chain uses TRBV7-6 and TRBJ2-7, with TRBD1 identical over 7 bases. The sample in question was peripheral blood, obtained from a patient treated with proton-based radiotherapy. CDR3 protein: CASSLAGTASYEQYF. CDR3 DNA sequence: TGTGCCAGCAGCTTAGCGGGGACAGCTTCCTACGAGCAGTACTTC.